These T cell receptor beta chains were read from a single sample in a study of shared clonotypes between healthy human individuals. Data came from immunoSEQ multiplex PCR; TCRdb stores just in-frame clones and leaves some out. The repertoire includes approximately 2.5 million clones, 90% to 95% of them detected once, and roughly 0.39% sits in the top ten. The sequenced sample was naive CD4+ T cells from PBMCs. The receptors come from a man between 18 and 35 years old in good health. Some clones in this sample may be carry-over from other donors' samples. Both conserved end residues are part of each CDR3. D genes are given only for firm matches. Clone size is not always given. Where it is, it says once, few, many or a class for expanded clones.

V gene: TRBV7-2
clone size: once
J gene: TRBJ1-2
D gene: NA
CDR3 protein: CASSAHRDNGYTF
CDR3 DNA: TGTGCCAGCAGCGCCCACAGGGATAACGGCTACACCTTC

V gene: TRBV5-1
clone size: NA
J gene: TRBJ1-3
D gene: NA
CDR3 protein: CASSSGDPGNTIYF
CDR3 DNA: TGCGCCAGCAGCTCAGGGGATCCTGGAAACACCATATATTTT

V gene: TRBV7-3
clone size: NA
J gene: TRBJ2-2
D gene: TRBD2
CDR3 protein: CASSSRITSGSRTGELFF
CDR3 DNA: TGTGCCAGCAGCTCGAGAATCACCAGCGGGAGTAGGACCGGGGAGCTGTTTTTT

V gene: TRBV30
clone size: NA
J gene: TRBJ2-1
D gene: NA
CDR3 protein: CAWSVQLAASNEQFF
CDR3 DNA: TGTGCCTGGAGTGTACAACTGGCGGCCTCCAATGAGCAGTTCTTC

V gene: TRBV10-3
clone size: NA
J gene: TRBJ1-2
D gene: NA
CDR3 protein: CATSPGQYGYTF
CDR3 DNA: TGTGCCACCTCACCCGGACAGTATGGCTACACCTTC

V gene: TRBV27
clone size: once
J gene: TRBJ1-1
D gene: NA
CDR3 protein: CASSLGSDTEAFF
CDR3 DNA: TGTGCCAGCAGCTTAGGATCGGACACTGAAGCTTTCTTT

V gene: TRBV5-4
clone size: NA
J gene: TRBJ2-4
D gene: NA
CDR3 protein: CASSFDRSADVTKNIQYF
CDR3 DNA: TGTGCCAGCAGCTTTGATCGGAGCGCGGACGTAACCAAAAACATTCAGTACTTC

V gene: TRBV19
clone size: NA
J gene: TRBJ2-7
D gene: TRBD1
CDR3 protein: CASSPPGTGLLKYF
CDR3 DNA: TGTGCCAGTAGTCCCCCCGGGACAGGGCTTCTGAAGTACTTC

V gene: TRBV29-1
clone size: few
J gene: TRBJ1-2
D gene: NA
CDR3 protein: CSVYGNYGYTF
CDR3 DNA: TGCAGCGTTTATGGAAACTATGGCTACACCTTC

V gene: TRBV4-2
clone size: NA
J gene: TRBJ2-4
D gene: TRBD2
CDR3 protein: CASSQDQERGKNIQYF
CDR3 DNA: TGTGCCAGCAGCCAAGATCAAGAGCGGGGCAAAAACATTCAGTACTTC

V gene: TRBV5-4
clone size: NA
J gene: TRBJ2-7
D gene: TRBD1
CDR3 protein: CASSLGQGSYEQYF
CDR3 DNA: TGTGCCAGCAGCCTAGGACAGGGCTCCTACGAGCAGTACTTC

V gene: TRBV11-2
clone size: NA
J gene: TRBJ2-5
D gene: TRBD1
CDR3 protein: CASISQDRGGGETQYF
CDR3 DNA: TGTGCCAGCATCTCTCAAGACAGGGGTGGAGGGGAGACCCAGTACTTC

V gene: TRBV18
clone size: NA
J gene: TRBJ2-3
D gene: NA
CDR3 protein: CASSLARIGDTQYF
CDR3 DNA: TGTGCCAGCTCACTCGCCCGAATCGGAGATACGCAGTATTTT

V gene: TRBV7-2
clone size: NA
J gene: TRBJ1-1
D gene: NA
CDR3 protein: CASSLSPDTEAFF
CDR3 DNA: TGTGCCAGCAGCTTGAGTCCGGACACTGAAGCTTTCTTT

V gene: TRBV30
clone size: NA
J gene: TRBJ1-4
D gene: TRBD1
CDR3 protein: CAWRAGQALGLFF
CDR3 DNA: TGTGCCTGGAGGGCTGGACAGGCTCTTGGACTGTTTTTT

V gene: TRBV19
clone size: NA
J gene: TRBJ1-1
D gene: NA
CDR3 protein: CASSTDSRPPEAFF
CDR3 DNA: TGTGCCAGTAGCACGGACAGTCGGCCTCCCGAAGCTTTCTTT

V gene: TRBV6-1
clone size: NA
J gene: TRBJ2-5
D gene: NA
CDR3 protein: CASLWATRQETQYF
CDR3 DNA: TGTGCCAGTCTGTGGGCTACCCGACAAGAGACCCAGTACTTC

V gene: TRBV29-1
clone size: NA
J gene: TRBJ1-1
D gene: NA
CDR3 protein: CSVVAVTYTEAFF
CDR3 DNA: TGCAGCGTTGTAGCCGTTACTTACACTGAAGCTTTCTTT

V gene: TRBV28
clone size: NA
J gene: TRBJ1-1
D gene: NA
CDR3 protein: CASSLTPGNTEAFF
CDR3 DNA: TGTGCCAGCAGTCTGACCCCGGGGAACACTGAAGCTTTCTTT

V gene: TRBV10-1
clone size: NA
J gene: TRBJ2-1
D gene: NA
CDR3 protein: CASSPSLYNEQFF
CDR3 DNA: TGCGCCAGCAGTCCCAGCCTCTACAATGAGCAGTTCTTC

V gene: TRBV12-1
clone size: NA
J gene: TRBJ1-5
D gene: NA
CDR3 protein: CASSFRIQGGSNQPQHF
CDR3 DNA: TGTGCCAGCAGCTTCCGGATTCAGGGGGGTAGCAATCAGCCCCAGCATTTT

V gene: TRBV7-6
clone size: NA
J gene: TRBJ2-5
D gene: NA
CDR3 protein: CASSLVRASEETQYF
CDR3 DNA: TGTGCCAGCAGCTTAGTTAGGGCTAGCGAAGAGACCCAGTACTTC

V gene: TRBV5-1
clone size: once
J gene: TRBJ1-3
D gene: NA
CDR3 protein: CASSLEGRGASGNTIYF
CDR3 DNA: TGCGCCAGCAGCTTGGAAGGCAGGGGAGCCTCTGGAAACACCATATATTTT

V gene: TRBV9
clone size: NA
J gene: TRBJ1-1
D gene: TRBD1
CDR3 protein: CASSIGTGNTEAFF
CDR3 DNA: TGTGCCAGCAGCATAGGGACAGGAAACACTGAAGCTTTCTTT

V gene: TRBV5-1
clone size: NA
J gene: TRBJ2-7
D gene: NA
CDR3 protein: CASRGDSRRFYEQYF
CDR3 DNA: TGCGCCAGCAGAGGCGACTCTCGGCGATTTTACGAGCAGTACTTC

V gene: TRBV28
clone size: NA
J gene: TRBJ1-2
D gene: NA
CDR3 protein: CASSFEGRPNYGYTF
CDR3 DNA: TGTGCCAGCAGTTTTGAGGGGCGTCCTAACTATGGCTACACCTTC

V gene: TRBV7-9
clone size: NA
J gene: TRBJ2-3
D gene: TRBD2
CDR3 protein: CASSSSGSTDTQYF
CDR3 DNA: TGTGCCAGCAGCTCTAGCGGGAGCACAGATACGCAGTATTTT

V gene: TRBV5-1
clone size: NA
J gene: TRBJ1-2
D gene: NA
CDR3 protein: CASSLGGPATIGYTF
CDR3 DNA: TGCGCCAGCAGCTTGGGTGGGCCAGCCACTATTGGCTACACCTTC

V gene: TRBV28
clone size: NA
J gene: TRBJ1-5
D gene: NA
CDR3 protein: CASSPRGLSGKQPQHF
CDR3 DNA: TGTGCCAGCAGTCCCCGAGGGTTGTCAGGAAAACAGCCCCAGCATTTT

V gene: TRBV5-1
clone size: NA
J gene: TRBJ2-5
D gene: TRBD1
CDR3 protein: CASSFRGDRGETQYF
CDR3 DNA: TGCGCCAGCAGCTTCCGGGGAGACAGGGGAGAGACCCAGTACTTC

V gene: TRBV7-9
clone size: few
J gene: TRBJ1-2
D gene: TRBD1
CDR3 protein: CASSEGTGSLGYTF
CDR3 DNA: TGTGCCAGCAGCGAAGGGACAGGGTCTCTTGGCTACACCTTC

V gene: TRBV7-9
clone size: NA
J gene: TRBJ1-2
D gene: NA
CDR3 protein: CASTAAGAGIGYGYTF
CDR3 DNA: TGTGCCAGCACCGCGGCGGGAGCAGGGATAGGCTATGGCTACACCTTC

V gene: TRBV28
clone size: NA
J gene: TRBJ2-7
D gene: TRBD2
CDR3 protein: CASSVLLAEHYEQYF
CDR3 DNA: TGTGCCAGCAGTGTCTTACTAGCGGAGCACTACGAGCAGTACTTC

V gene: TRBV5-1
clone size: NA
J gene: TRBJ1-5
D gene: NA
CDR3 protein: CASSPRGNLGNQPQHF
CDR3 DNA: TGCGCCAGCAGCCCGCGAGGGAACCTCGGCAATCAGCCCCAGCATTTT

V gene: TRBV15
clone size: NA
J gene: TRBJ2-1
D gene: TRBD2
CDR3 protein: CATSGGLAGEYEQFF
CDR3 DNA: TGTGCCACCAGCGGAGGACTAGCGGGAGAGTATGAGCAGTTCTTC

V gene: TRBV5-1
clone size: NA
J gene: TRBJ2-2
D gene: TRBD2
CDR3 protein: CASSWAGAGELFF
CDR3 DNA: TGCGCCAGCAGCTGGGCGGGGGCCGGGGAGCTGTTTTTT

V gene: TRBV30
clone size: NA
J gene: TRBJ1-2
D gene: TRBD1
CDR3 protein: CAWRRQGAPYGYTF
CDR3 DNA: TGTGCCTGGAGACGACAGGGGGCACCTTATGGCTACACCTTC

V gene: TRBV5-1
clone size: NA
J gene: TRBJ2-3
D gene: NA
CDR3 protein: CASSLGRTDTQYF
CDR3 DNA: TGCGCCAGCAGCTTAGGCAGAACAGATACGCAGTATTTT

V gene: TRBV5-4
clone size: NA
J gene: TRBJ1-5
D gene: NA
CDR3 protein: CASSLGGLGSNQPQHF
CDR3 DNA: TGTGCCAGCAGCTTGGGAGGGCTTGGTAGCAATCAGCCCCAGCATTTT

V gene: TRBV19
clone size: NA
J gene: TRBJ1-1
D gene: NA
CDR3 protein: CASSIVVYTEAFF
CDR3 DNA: TGTGCCAGTAGTATAGTAGTGTACACTGAAGCTTTCTTT

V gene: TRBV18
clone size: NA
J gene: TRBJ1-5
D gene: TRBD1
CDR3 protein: CASSSTGYNQPQHF
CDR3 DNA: TGTGCCAGCTCATCGACAGGGTACAATCAGCCCCAGCATTTT

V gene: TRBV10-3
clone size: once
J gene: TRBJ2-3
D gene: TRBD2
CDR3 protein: CAISQYSGTSGRFRTDTQYF
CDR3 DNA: TGTGCCATCAGCCAATATTCCGGGACTAGCGGGAGGTTTCGCACAGATACGCAGTATTTT

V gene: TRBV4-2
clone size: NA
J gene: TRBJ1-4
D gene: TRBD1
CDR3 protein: CASSRDRQGWGEKLFF
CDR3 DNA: TGTGCCAGCAGCCGAGATCGACAGGGATGGGGTGAAAAACTGTTTTTT

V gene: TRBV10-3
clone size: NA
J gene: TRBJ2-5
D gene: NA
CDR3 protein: CAIRGTETQYF
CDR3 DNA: TGTGCCATCAGGGGAACAGAGACCCAGTACTTC

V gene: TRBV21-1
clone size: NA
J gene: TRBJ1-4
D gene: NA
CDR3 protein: CASSPSRDRGFEKLFF
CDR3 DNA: TGTGCCAGCAGCCCCTCTCGGGACAGGGGGTTTGAAAAACTGTTTTTT

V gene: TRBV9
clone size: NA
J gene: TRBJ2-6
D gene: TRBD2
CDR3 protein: CASSVDGRVSGANVLTF
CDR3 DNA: TGTGCCAGCAGCGTAGATGGGAGGGTCTCTGGGGCCAACGTCCTGACTTTC

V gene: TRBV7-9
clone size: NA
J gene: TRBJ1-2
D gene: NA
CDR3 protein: CASSFVNRPNYGYTF
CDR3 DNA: TGTGCCAGCAGCTTTGTGAACAGGCCTAACTATGGCTACACCTTC

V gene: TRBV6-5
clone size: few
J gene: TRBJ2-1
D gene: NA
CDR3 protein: CASTYGQSQFF
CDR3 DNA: TGTGCCAGCACTTACGGACAGAGCCAGTTCTTC

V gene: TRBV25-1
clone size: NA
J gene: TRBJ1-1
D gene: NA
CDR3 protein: CASSDRVLTEAFF
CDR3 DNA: TGTGCCAGCAGTGATCGGGTTCTCACTGAAGCTTTCTTT

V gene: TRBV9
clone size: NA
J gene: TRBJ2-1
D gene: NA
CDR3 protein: CASSHLGINYNEQFF
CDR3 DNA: TGTGCCAGCAGCCACCTAGGGATTAACTACAATGAGCAGTTCTTC

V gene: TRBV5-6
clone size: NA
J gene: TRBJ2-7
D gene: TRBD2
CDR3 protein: CASGSRSGTYEQYF
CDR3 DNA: TGTGCCAGCGGCTCACGTAGCGGGACCTACGAGCAGTACTTC

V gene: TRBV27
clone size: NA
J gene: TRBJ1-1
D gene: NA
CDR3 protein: CASSRIYTTNTEAFF
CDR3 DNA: TGTGCCAGCAGTAGAATATACACAACGAACACTGAAGCTTTCTTT

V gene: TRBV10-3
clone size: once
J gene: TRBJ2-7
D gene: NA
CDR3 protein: CAISDRSGRSSYEQYF
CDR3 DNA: TGTGCCATCAGTGATAGGAGCGGAAGATCCTCCTACGAGCAGTACTTC

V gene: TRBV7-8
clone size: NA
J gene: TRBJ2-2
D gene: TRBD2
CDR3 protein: CASSWGIAGINTGELFF
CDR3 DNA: TGTGCCAGCAGCTGGGGGATAGCGGGAATAAACACCGGGGAGCTGTTTTTT

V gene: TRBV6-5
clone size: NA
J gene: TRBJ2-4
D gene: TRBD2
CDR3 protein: CASSYAGETKNIQYF
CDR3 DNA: TGTGCCAGCAGTTACGCGGGGGAAACCAAAAACATTCAGTACTTC

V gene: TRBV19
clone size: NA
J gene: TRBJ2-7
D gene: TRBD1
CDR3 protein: CASSITGASYEQYF
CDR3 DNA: TGTGCCAGTAGTATTACAGGGGCATCCTACGAGCAGTACTTC

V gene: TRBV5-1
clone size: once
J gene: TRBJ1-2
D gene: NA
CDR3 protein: CASSLVLGSNYGYTF
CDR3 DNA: TGCGCCAGCAGCTTGGTTTTGGGGTCTAACTATGGCTACACCTTC

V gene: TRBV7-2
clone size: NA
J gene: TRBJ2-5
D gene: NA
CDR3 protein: CASSLLMAQETQYF
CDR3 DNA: TGTGCCAGCAGCTTACTAATGGCACAAGAGACCCAGTACTTC

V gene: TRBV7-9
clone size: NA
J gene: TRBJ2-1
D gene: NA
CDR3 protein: CASSLGTANEQFF
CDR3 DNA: TGTGCCAGCAGCTTAGGGACAGCCAATGAGCAGTTCTTC